This T cell receptor (beta chain) was sequenced during a study of cytomegalovirus exposure and HLA in healthy donors. The overall study: The study's early data release held tens of millions of unique TCRs from HLA-typed donors.

General study findings and limits: Rare TCR sequences dominated, though some public TCRs recurred in many donors. The majority of CMV-associated TCR beta chains were reported as apparently HLA-restricted in a later analysis.

As to this clone: Its antigen remains unknown.

Use of 60 Vbeta and 13 Jbeta primers characterized the PCR. Methods used by the authors: An analysis that came later counted 70 million to 100 million unique TCR beta chains, around 10 million shared. This table comes from immunoSEQ multiplex PCR, and its TCRdb copy is limited to in-frame clones, with some not included. Clone size and the V and J calls come from that table; the DNA yielded D and trimming. Of fewer than 80,000 clones listed, 65% to 75% were seen once; the top ten hold approximately 12%. Trimming took 3 bases from V and 1 from J, leaving 9 bases between them. CDR1 is GTSNPN and CDR2 is SVGIG in the germline V gene (reference sequence). CDR3 length equals 13 residues.

Sequenced input: PBMCs. This clonotype was obtained from a woman aged 60-75 years in good health and CMV-seropositive. The chain links TRBV30 to TRBJ2-5; tentative D call: TRBD1 (5 bases). CDR3 loop: CAWRGGAQETQYF. For the CDR3, the DNA is TGTGCCTGGAGGGGTGGGGCCCAAGAGACCCAGTACTTC. The variable domain in full, with the rest retrieved from reference TRBV30 and TRBJ2-5, is SQTIHQWPATLVQPVGSPLSLECTVEGTSNPNLYWYRQAAGRGLQLLFYSVGIGQISSEVPQNLSASRPQDRQFILSSKKLLLSDSGFYLCAWRGGAQETQYFGPGTRLLVL.